This T cell receptor (beta chain) appears in the sequencing data of a study of T cells in Graves' hyperthyroidism and ophthalmopathy. Patients affected by ophthalmopathy presented a Clinical Activity Score of at least 3, a NOSPECS grade of at least 4, and disease duration below 3 months. Out of 8.5 to 10 ml of fresh peripheral blood came the PBMCs. RNA transcripts yielded amplified TCR beta CDR3 regions. The HTBI primer set was used in a first-round RT-PCR of the TCR CDR3. MiXCR was run by TCRdb on the multiplex PCR reads, yielding one entry per CDR3 protein. The table has about 400,000 distinct CDR3 sequences, over 12% seen once. This CDR3 comprises 17 residues. The junction had 6 bases not matched to a gene; V was cut back by 4 bases and J by 2 bases. Germline V gives CDR1 MDHEN, CDR2 SYDVKM. Study-level points and caveats: Appearing also in blood were most of the thyroid clonotypes expanded above 0.001. Ophthalmopathy and stable hyperthyroidism were separated by a 13 V-J model.

This clonotype was observed many times. The antigen is not known. Sequenced input: blood. The sequence was collected from a man in his forties or fifties with Graves' ophthalmopathy. The chain links TRBV28 to TRBJ2-1; 12 bases are shared with TRBD2. The DNA of the CDR3 is TGTGCCAGCAGTTCGAGACTAGCGGGAGATACCTACAATGAGCAGTTCTTC. It specifies CASSSRLAGDTYNEQFF.